This TCR beta chain was sequenced during a study of T cells after yellow fever vaccination. Study in general: SMART-Seq v4 Ultra Low Input handled preparation of low-cell-number fractions. Findings and limits, study-wide: The CD4 compartment and the CD8 compartment contained a small share of clonotypes in common. Weaker, the secondary response had a peak occurring faster, on day 5 versus 15.

CDR3 length: 11 amino acids. V shed 4 bases and J shed 3 bases, with 7 bases lying between them. Germline loops: CDR1 SQVTM, CDR2 ANQGSEA. The study made its TCR cDNA through 5'RACE template switching. That step introduced a universal primer site along with UMIs. TCRdb re-called the 5' RACE reads through MiXCR, storing one row per CDR3 protein. The sample contains 550,000 to 750,000 distinct CDR3 sequences, approximately 13% of which appear only once. Note on this clonotype: Its antigen remains unidentified.

The specimen comprised PBMCs, sampled on the day of the yellow fever booster vaccination. This chain links TRBV29-1 with TRBJ2-7; TRBD1 might be the D (6 bases). The TCR comes from a young man who received the YFV17D yellow fever vaccine. DNA for the CDR3: TGCAGCGTTGGGACAGACTACGAGCAGTACTTC. Encoded protein: CSVGTDYEQYF.